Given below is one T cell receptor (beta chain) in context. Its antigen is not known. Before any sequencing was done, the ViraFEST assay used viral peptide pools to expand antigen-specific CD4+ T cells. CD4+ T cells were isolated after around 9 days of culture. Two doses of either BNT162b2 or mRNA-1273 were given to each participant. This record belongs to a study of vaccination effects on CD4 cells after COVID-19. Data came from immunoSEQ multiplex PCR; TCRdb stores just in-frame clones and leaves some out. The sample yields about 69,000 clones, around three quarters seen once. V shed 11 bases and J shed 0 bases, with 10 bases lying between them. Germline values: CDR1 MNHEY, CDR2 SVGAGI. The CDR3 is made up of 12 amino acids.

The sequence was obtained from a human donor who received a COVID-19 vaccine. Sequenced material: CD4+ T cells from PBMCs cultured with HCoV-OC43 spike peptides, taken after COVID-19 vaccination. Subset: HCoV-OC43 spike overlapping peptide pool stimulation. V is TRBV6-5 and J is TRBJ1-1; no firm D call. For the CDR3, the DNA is TGTGCCTCCGGGTTGATGAACACTGAAGCTTTCTTT. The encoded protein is CASGLMNTEAFF.